This T cell receptor (beta chain) originates from a study of sequential checkpoint blockade in melanoma. For the study at large: Randomization was 1:1 between first-line nivolumab→ipilimumab and ipilimumab→nivolumab.

V lost 4 bases to trimming and J lost 11 bases, with 24 bases between them. The CDR3 runs to 15 residues. Germline V gene sequence: CDR1 SGHNT, CDR2 YYREEE (reference sequence). The treatment was: randomized to nivolumab then ipilimumab (arm A) or the reverse (arm B). DNA-damaging chemotherapy had not been given to any patient beforehand. Sorted cells were live CD3+CD8+, lacking CD19 and CD56, from PBMCs. Sequencing was performed with immunoSEQ multiplex PCR; in TCRdb, only in-frame clones are kept and a portion is missing. The data contain about 25,000 clones, roughly 73% of them seen just once; the ten biggest clones take up around a fifth.

The specimen was CD8+ T cells sorted from blood (inferred from file names), collected from a patient given nivolumab and ipilimumab in sequence. The chain uses TRBV5-4 and TRBJ1-1, with D tentatively TRBD1 (5 bases). This clonotype was obtained from a human donor with melanoma. The CDR3 spells CASSDVLTGFQGAFF. CDR3 nucleotide sequence: TGTGCCAGCAGCGATGTACTAACAGGATTCCAAGGGGCTTTCTTT.